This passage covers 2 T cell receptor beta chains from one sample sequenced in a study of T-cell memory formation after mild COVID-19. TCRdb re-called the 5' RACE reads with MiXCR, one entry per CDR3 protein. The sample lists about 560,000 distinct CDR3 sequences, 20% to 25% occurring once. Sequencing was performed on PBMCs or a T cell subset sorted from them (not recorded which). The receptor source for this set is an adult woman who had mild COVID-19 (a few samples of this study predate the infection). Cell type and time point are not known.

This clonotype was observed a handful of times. CDR3 in amino acids: CASSDTGTGSFGYTF. The CDR3 nucleotides read TGTGCCAGCAGTGACACCGGGACAGGGAGTTTTGGCTACACCTTC. V and J are TRBV2 and TRBJ1-2, with TRBD1 matching 9 bases. The length of the CDR3 is 15 residues. The V gene end was trimmed by 3 bases and the J gene end by 7 bases; junction bases not matched to a gene: 9. Germline V CDR1 and CDR2: SNHLY, FYNNEI.

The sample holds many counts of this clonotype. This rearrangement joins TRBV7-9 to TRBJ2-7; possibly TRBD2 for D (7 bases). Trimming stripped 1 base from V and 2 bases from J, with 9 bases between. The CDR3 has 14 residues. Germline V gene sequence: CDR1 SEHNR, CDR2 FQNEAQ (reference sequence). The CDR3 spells CASSLGGGAYEQYF. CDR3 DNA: TGTGCCAGCAGCTTAGGAGGGGGGGCCTACGAGCAGTACTTC.